This section outlines one T cell receptor (beta chain) sequence together with its context. Its antigen is as yet unknown. Replicate PCRs run on sorted subsets employed 150 to 250 ng DNA, around 27,000 T cell genomes. The method was immunoSEQ multiplex PCR; TCRdb's version includes in-frame clones alone and lacks a portion of them. The sample yields around 690,000 clones, about nine tenths seen once. Trimming left V 6 bases short and J 6 bases short, with 30 bases between. Germline-derived CDR1 and CDR2 are SNHLY and FYNNEI. CDR3 length: 19 amino acids. The source of the sample is a study of shared clonotypes between healthy human individuals. Across the study: Three CD4 naive, three CD4 memory, two CD8 naive and one CD8 memory plate were used per donor. Study conclusions and caveats: The study generally estimated greater richness for naive than memory subsets.

The clonotype was recovered from a man between 18 and 35 years old in good health. Some clones in this sample may be carry-over from other donors' samples. Sample: memory CD8+ T cells from PBMCs. Specified subset: CD45RO+ cells pooled with CCR7-negative TemRA cells. This chain joins TRBV2 and TRBJ2-1; possibly TRBD2 for D (10 bases). Here the CDR3 reads CASRDGTGILLAGVNEQFF. The CDR3 DNA sequence: TGTGCCAGCAGGGACGGGACAGGGATTCTCCTAGCGGGAGTCAATGAGCAGTTCTTC.